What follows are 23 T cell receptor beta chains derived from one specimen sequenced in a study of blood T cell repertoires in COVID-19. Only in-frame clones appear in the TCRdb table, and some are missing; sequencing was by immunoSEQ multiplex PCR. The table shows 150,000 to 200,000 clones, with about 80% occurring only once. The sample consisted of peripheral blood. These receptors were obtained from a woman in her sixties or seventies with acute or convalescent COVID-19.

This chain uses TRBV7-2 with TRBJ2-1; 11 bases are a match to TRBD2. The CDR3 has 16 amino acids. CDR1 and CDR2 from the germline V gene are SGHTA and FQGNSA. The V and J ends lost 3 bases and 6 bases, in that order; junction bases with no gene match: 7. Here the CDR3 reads CASSFLGLADTNEQFF. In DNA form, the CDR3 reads TGTGCCAGCAGCTTTTTGGGACTAGCGGACACCAATGAGCAGTTCTTC.

CDR3 sequence reads: CASSDTGTSGIEQFF. The CDR3 DNA reads TGTGCCAGCAGTGACACGGGGACTAGCGGGATTGAGCAGTTCTTC. The rearrangement uses TRBV6-4 and TRBJ2-1, with TRBD2 matching over 13 bases. V shed 2 bases, J shed 9 bases, and the junction held 4 bases outside the gene matches. The CDR3 totals 15 residues. The germline CDR1 and CDR2 sequences are MRHNA and SNTAGT.

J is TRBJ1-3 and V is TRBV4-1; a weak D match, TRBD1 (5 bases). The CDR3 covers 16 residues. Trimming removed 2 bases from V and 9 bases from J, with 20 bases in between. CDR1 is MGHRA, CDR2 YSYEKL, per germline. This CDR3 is CASSQTRTPALGTIYF. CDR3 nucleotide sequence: TGCGCCAGCAGCCAAACCCGGACACCTGCCTTAGGCACCATATATTTT.

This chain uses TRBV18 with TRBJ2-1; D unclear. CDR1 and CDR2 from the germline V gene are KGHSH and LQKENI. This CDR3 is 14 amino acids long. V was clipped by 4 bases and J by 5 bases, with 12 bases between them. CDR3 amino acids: CASSQQDTNNEQFF. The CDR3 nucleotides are TGTGCCAGCTCACAACAAGACACCAACAATGAGCAGTTCTTC. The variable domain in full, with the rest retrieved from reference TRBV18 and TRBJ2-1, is NAGVMQNPRHLVRRRGQEARLRCSPMKGHSHVYWYRQLPEEGLKFMVYLQKENIIDESGMPKERFSAEFPKEGPSILRIQQVVRGDSAAYFCASSQQDTNNEQFFGPGTRLTVL.

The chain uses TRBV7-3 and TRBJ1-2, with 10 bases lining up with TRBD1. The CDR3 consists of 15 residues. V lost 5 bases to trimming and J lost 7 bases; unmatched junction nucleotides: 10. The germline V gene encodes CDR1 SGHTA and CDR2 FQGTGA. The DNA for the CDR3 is TGTGCCAGCAGCCTACGACAGGGGGCCCGGGGTGGCTACACCTTC. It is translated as CASSLRQGARGGYTF.

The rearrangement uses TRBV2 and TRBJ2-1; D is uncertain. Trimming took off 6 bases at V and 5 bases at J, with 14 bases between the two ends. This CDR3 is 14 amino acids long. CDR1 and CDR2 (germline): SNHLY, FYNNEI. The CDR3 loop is CASRVGEGDNEQFF. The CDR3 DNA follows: TGTGCCAGCAGAGTCGGAGAAGGAGACAATGAGCAGTTCTTC.

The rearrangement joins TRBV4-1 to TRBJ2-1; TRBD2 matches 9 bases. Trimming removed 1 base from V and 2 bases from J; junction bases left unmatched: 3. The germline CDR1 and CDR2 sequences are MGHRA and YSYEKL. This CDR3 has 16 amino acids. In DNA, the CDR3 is TGCGCCAGCAGCCAAGGACTAGCGGCAGCCTACAATGAGCAGTTCTTC. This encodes CASSQGLAAAYNEQFF.

CDR3 coding DNA: TGTGCCAGCAGCAAAGCCTTCCCCGACAGGTACTATAATTCACCCCTCCACTTT. Its translation is CASSKAFPDRYYNSPLHF. This sequence joins TRBV21-1 and TRBJ1-6; the table's D gene call, TRBD1, was not cross checked with the DNA. TRBV21-1 is given as a pseudogene. The CDR3 extends over 18 amino acids.

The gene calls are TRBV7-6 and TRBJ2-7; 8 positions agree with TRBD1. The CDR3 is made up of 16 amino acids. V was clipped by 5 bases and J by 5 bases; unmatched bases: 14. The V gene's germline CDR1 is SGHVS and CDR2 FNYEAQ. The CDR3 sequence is CASSPWLGRGQDEQYF. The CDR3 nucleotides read TGTGCCAGCAGCCCGTGGCTGGGCAGGGGGCAAGACGAGCAGTACTTC.

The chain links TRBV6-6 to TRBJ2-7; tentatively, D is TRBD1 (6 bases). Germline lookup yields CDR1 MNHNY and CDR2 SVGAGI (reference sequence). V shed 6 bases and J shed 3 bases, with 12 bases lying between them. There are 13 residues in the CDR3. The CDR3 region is CASSRGQNYEQYF. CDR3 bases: TGTGCCAGCAGCCGAGGACAGAACTACGAGCAGTACTTC.

The CDR3 DNA is TGTGCCAGCAGTGAAGGGGGGCCAACAGATACGCAGTATTTT. It specifies CASSEGGPTDTQYF. V and J are TRBV6-1 and TRBJ2-3, with D tentatively TRBD1 (6 bases). Trimming took 1 base from V and 3 from J, leaving 8 bases between them. There are 14 residues in the CDR3. CDR1 and CDR2 from the germline V gene are MNHNS and SASEGT.

The CDR3 protein is CASSPSGNGGELFF. The CDR3 coding sequence is TGTGCCAGCAGCCCTAGCGGGAACGGCGGGGAGCTGTTTTTT. The chain recombines TRBV7-3 with TRBJ2-2, with 9 bases that match TRBD2. The CDR3 covers 14 residues. Germline values: CDR1 SGHTA, CDR2 FQGTGA. With V trimmed by 5 bases and J by 7 bases, 5 bases remained unmatched.

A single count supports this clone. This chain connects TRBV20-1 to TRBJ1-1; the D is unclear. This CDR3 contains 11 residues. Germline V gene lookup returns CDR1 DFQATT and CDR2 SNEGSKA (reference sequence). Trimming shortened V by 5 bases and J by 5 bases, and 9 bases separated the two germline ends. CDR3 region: CSAPLWTEAFF. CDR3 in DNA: TGCAGTGCTCCACTATGGACTGAAGCTTTCTTT.

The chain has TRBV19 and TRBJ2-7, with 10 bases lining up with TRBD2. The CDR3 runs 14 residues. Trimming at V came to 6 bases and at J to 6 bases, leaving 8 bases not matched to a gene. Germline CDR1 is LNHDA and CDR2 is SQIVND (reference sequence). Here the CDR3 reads CASSRSGREGEQYF. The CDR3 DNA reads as TGTGCCAGTAGCAGGAGCGGGAGGGAGGGCGAGCAGTACTTC.

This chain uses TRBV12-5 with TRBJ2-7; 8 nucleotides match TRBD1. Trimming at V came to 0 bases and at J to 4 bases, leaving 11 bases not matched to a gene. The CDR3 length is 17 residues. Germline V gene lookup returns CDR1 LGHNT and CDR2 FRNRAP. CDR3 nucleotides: TGTGCTAGTGGTTTGGTACTGGGGACAGGAGGTTCATACGAGCAGTACTTC. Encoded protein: CASGLVLGTGGSYEQYF.

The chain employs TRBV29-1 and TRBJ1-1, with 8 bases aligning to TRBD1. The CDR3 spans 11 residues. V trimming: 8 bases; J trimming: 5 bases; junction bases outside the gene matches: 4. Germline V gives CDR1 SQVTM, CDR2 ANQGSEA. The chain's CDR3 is CSSNRGTEAFF. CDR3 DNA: TGCAGCTCCAACAGGGGGACTGAAGCTTTCTTT.

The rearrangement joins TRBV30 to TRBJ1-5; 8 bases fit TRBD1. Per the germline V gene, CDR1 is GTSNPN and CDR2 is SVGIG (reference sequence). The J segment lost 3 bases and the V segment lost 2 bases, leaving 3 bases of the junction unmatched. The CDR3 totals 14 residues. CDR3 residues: CAWSSGQVNQPQHF. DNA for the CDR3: TGTGCCTGGAGTTCGGGACAGGTCAATCAGCCCCAGCATTTT.

CDR3 region: CASSERTGESPQHF. The DNA of the CDR3 is TGCGCCAGCAGTGAGCGGACAGGGGAATCGCCCCAGCATTTT. This sequence joins TRBV10-2 and TRBJ1-5; 9 positions match TRBD1. This CDR3 contains 14 residues. J was trimmed by 9 bases and V by 2 bases; bases with no gene match: 5. Per the germline V gene, CDR1 is WSHSY and CDR2 is SAAADI.

Written as DNA, the CDR3 is TGCGCCAGCAGCTCCCCTTTACCTAGCACCGGGGAGCTGTTTTTT. Amino acid sequence: CASSSPLPSTGELFF. The chain uses TRBV4-1 and TRBJ2-2, with D unresolved. This CDR3 comprises 15 residues. V was cut by 5 bases and J by 4 bases, with 14 bases left in between. Germline V lookup: CDR1 MGHRA, CDR2 YSYEKL.

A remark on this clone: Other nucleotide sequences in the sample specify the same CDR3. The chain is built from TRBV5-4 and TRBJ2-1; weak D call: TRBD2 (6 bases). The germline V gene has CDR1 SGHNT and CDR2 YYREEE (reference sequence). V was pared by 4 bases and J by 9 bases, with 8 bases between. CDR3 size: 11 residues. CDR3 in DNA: TGTGCCAGCAGCCTCGGGAGTGAGCAGTTCTTC. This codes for CASSLGSEQFF.

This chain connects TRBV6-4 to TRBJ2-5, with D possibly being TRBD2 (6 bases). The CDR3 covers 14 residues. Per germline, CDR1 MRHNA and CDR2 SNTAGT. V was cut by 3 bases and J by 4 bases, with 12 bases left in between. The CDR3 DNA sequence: TGTGCCAGCAGTGAGGCCCTCGGGAGAGAGACCCAGTACTTC. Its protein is CASSEALGRETQYF.

The CDR3 protein is CASSQGQGPWQPQHF. The CDR3 nucleotides are TGTGCCAGCTCGCAAGGGCAGGGCCCATGGCAGCCCCAGCATTTT. The chain couples TRBV27 to TRBJ1-5; D perhaps matches TRBD1 (5 bases). The ends were cut back, 8 bases at V and 7 bases at J, with 21 bases in the middle. The CDR3 has 15 amino acids. Germline CDR1 reads MNHEY; CDR2 reads SMNVEV (reference sequence).

The CDR3 region is CASSLARTGAEKLFF. CDR3 in DNA: TGTGCCAGCAGCTTAGCTCGGACGGGAGCTGAAAAACTGTTTTTT. The chain is built from TRBV7-8 and TRBJ1-4; no firm D call. CDR1 and CDR2 (germline): SGHVS, FQNEAQ. Trimming took 0 bases from V and 7 from J, leaving 12 bases between them. CDR3 length: 15 residues.